Listed here are 15 T cell receptor beta chains from one sample, sequenced in a study of T cells expressing NK-cell markers. With the 5' RACE reads reprocessed, TCRdb shows one record per CDR3 protein and no DNA. This sample lists around 380,000 distinct CDR3 sequences; its ten largest clones have over 8.5%. The sample taken for sequencing was blood T cells: a sorted CD56 or NKG2C T cell subset, CD4+ or CD8+ T cells, or bulk PBMC T cells (not recorded which). Source of these receptors: a woman between 45 and 65 years old in good health.

J is TRBJ2-2 and V is TRBV19; absent DNA, TCRdb's TRBD2 call cannot be checked. The germline V gene encodes CDR1 LNHDA and CDR2 SQIVND (reference sequence). CDR3 size: 15 residues. The CDR3 here is CASTPLGARTGELFF.

The chain recombines TRBV12-3 or TRBV12-4 with TRBJ1-1; TCRdb's D gene call, TRBD1, goes unchecked for lack of DNA. The CDR3 contains 13 residues. CDR3 region: CASRTWGNTEAFF.

The chain employs TRBV7-2 and TRBJ1-1; the TRBD1 assignment by TCRdb is unverifiable without DNA. Per germline, CDR1 SGHTA and CDR2 FQGNSA. This CDR3 is 13 amino acids long. The CDR3 loop reads CASSPGGEGGAFF.

The chain has TRBV14 and TRBJ2-7; TCRdb outputs TRBD1, but without DNA this stays unchecked. This CDR3 spans 13 amino acids. Germline CDR1 reads SGHDN; CDR2 reads FVKESK. CDR3 sequence reads: CASSQDWGGEQYF.

The chain employs TRBV7-8 and TRBJ1-4; TCRdb outputs TRBD1, but without DNA this stays unchecked. CDR3 length: 17 amino acids. Germline CDR1 and CDR2: SGHVS and FQNEAQ. The CDR3 spells CASSSGPIAGDNEKLFF.

The chain joins TRBV12-3 or TRBV12-4 to TRBJ1-5; the D call from TCRdb, TRBD1, cannot be confirmed without DNA. This CDR3 spans 14 amino acids. CDR3: CASTPGGGGQPQHF.

The chain joins TRBV5-1 to TRBJ2-7; the D gene TCRdb calls, TRBD1, cannot be checked with no DNA. The CDR3 contains 16 residues. Germline CDR1 and CDR2: SGHRS and YFSETQ. The CDR3 spells CASSLVTGTGAYEQYF.

The rearrangement joins TRBV7-9 to TRBJ1-5; TCRdb's assignment of TRBD1 cannot be checked, as there is no DNA. The CDR3 totals 12 residues. Germline values: CDR1 SEHNR, CDR2 FQNEAQ (reference sequence). This CDR3 is CASSTDWGAQHF.

The chain recombines TRBV2 with TRBJ1-1; the D call of TRBD1 rests on TCRdb alone, since no DNA is present to check it. Germline values: CDR1 SNHLY, CDR2 FYNNEI. CDR3 size: 11 residues. CDR3 region: CASGQGFEAFF.

The chain couples TRBV20-1 to TRBJ2-6; without DNA, the TCRdb call of TRBD1 cannot be checked. Germline CDR1 reads DFQATT; CDR2 reads SNEGSKA (reference sequence). The CDR3 consists of 15 residues. The CDR3 is CSADGAGSGANVLTF.

CDR3 in amino acids: CSVALGQGAGGYTF. The V call is TRBV29-1, the J call TRBJ1-2; TCRdb's assignment of TRBD1 cannot be checked, as there is no DNA. This CDR3 comprises 14 residues. The germline CDR1 and CDR2 sequences are SQVTM and ANQGSEA.

This chain links TRBV18 with TRBJ1-4. The CDR3 length is 13 residues. The germline V gene has CDR1 KGHSH and CDR2 LQKENI. The chain's CDR3 is CASSPAVNEKLFF. Using reference TRBV18 and TRBJ1-4 for the parts outside the CDR3, the full variable domain is NAGVMQNPRHLVRRRGQEARLRCSPMKGHSHVYWYRQLPEEGLKFMVYLQKENIIDESGMPKERFSAEFPKEGPSILRIQQVVRGDSAAYFCASSPAVNEKLFFGSGTQLSVL.

The J gene is TRBJ2-2, the V gene TRBV11-2; TCRdb returns TRBD2, unconfirmable since there is no DNA. Per the germline V gene, CDR1 is SGHAT and CDR2 is FQNNGV. CDR3 length: 16 amino acids. Here the CDR3 reads CASSSSGRGYTGELFF. Drawing the rest from reference TRBV11-2 and TRBJ2-2, the complete variable domain is EAGVAQSPRYKIIEKRQSVAFWCNPISGHATLYWYQQILGQGPKLLIQFQNNGVVDDSQLPKDRFSAERLKGVDSTLKIQPAKLEDSAVYLCASSSSGRGYTGELFFGEGSRLTVL.

This chain joins TRBV28 and TRBJ2-5; checking the TCRdb D call of TRBD1 is not possible without DNA. This CDR3 comprises 16 residues. Germline V CDR1 and CDR2: MDHEN, SYDVKM. CDR3 region: CASSTKTGGYQETQYF.

The rearrangement joins TRBV10-3 to TRBJ1-5; no DNA is available, so the TRBD1 call from TCRdb remains unchecked. The V gene's germline CDR1 is ENHRY and CDR2 SYGVKD. The CDR3 length is 15 residues. The CDR3 sequence is CAISYGRGPNQPQHF.